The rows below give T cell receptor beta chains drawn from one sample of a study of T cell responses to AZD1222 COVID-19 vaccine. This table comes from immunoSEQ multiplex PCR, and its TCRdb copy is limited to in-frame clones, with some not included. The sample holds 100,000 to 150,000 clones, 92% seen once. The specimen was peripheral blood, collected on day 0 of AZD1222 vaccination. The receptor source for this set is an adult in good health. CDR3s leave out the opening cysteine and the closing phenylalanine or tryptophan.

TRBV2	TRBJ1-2	ASSERRVDT
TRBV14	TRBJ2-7	ASSQDHRDYSYEQY
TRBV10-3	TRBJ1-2	AISLGTENGYT
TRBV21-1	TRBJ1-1	ASTNYRTRNTEAF
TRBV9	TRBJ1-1	ASSVEQGDTEAF
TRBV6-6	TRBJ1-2	ASRTMGATYGYT
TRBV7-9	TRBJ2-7	ASSWTGLSEQY
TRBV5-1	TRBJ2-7	ASSRETSGRGEQY
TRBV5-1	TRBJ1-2	ASSLQVDRGYGYT
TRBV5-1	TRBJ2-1	ASSLDRNYNEQF
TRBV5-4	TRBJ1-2	ASSFIQGAPDGYT
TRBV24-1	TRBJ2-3	ATSDREGLDTQY
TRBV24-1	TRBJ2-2	ATSDLGTSGTTGELF
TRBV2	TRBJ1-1	ASSETGVGTEAF
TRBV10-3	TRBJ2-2	AISEDRGSGELF
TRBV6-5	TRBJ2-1	ASSYALGLSAAEQF
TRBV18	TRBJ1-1	ASSRQTANTEAF
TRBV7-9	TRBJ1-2	ASSIWGGRYGYT
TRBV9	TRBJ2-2	ATRQGRTGELF
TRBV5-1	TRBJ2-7	ASSIGLAGAYEQY
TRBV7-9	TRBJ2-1	ASSRGVNEQF